This T cell receptor beta chain comes out of a study of blood T cell repertoires in COVID-19. The wider study: From the United States, Italy and Spain came samples of acute and convalescent COVID-19. PBMCs, B-cell-depleted T cells, or T cells provided the cDNA or gDNA that made up the material.

In its sample, this clone was seen once. The CDR3 extends over 17 amino acids. Germline V gene lookup returns CDR1 SGDLS and CDR2 YYNGEE. Trimming took off 7 bases at V and 5 bases at J, with 25 bases between the two ends. Original processing methods: Reference gene primer amplification in the assay estimated nucleated cell counts. Measured with immunoSEQ multiplex PCR; TCRdb has only the in-frame clones, and not every one. V and J calls and clone size are as listed in that table; D and trimming were resolved from the DNA. The sample yields about 54,000 clones, over 80% seen once. The TCR sequence derives from a woman aged 60-75 years with acute or convalescent COVID-19. The sample was peripheral blood. V and J are TRBV9 and TRBJ2-1; maybe TRBD1 (6 bases). In DNA, the CDR3 is TGTGCCAGCGCCGTTGGTGTGGCCGGGGACATGAACAATGAGCAGTTCTTC. This sequence encodes CASAVGVAGDMNNEQFF.